These T cell receptor beta chains were read from a single sample in a study of T cells after yellow fever vaccination. TCRdb independently ran MiXCR on the 5' RACE reads; one entry per CDR3 protein. Seen here are roughly 250,000 distinct CDR3 sequences, approximately 13% observed once, and the top ten hold 0.5% to 0.6%. The sample consisted of CD4+ T cells sorted from PBMCs, taken 45 days after the yellow fever booster vaccination. The source of these receptors is a man aged 30 to 45 who received the YFV17D yellow fever vaccine. Both conserved end residues are part of each CDR3. Each record gives: D gene, CDR3 length, V gene, clone size, J gene, CDR3 DNA, CDR3 protein. D genes are given only for firm matches. A clone size is listed for some rows: how often the clone was seen (once, few, many), or a class if it is expanded.

>NA|15|TRBV19|NA|TRBJ2-1
TGTGCCAGTAGTAGGGGGGACAATTCCTACAATGAGCAGTTCTTC
CASSRGDNSYNEQFF
>TRBD2|15|TRBV20-1|NA|TRBJ2-1
TGCAGTGCAAGACTAGCGGGAGGGTTCGGGAATGAGCAGTTCTTC
CSARLAGGFGNEQFF
>NA|16|TRBV9|NA|TRBJ2-3
TGTGCCAGCAGCGTAGGAGGGAGTCAATTCTTGGATACGCAGTATTTT
CASSVGGSQFLDTQYF
>TRBD1|15|TRBV7-2|few|TRBJ2-7
TGTGCCAGCAGCTTAACTCCGACAGGGATCCACGAGCAGTACTTC
CASSLTPTGIHEQYF
>TRBD1|15|TRBV20-1|few|TRBJ2-3
TGCAGTGCTTCTATAGGAGGACAGGGTACAGATACGCAGTATTTT
CSASIGGQGTDTQYF
>TRBD1|13|TRBV15|few|TRBJ1-5
TGTGCCACCAGATTGGACAGGGATCAGCCCCAGCATTTT
CATRLDRDQPQHF
>NA|12|TRBV7-9|NA|TRBJ2-1
TGTGCCAGCAGGAGGGGACCAAATGAGCAGTTCTTC
CASRRGPNEQFF
>TRBD2|15|TRBV7-9|NA|TRBJ2-7
TGTGCCAGCAGACCCTATAGCGGGAGCTCCTACAAGCAGTACTTC
CASRPYSGSSYKQYF
>NA|9|TRBV20-1|few|TRBJ1-1
TGCAGTGCTGGTACAGGGACTCGGTTT
CSAGTGTRF
>TRBD2|16|TRBV14|few|TRBJ2-1
TGTGCCAGCAGCCAAGTGGTGCGGGAGTATGACAATGAGCAGTTCTTC
CASSQVVREYDNEQFF
>NA|11|TRBV20-1|NA|TRBJ2-5
TGCAGTGCCGCCGAGGGGGAGACCCAGTACTTC
CSAAEGETQYF
>NA|17|TRBV2|few|TRBJ1-6
TGTGCCAGCAGAGGTAGGGCTGGACCAGCCTATAATTCACCCCTCCACTTT
CASRGRAGPAYNSPLHF
>TRBD1|18|TRBV5-6|NA|TRBJ2-1
TGTGCCAGCAGCCCCATTCTTGGGGACAGGGGAGGCTACAATGAGCAGTTCTTC
CASSPILGDRGGYNEQFF
>NA|14|TRBV10-3|few|TRBJ2-3
TGTGCCATCAGTCACGGGACGACGGGCGATACGCAGTATTTT
CAISHGTTGDTQYF
>TRBD1|13|TRBV29-1|NA|TRBJ2-1
TGCAGCGTTGAAACAGGGGCAGTAAATGAGCAGTTCTTC
CSVETGAVNEQFF
>NA|15|TRBV20-1|NA|TRBJ2-3
TGCAGTGCTACACGGGAAGGCAGGGGCACAGATACGCAGTATTTT
CSATREGRGTDTQYF
>NA|15|TRBV6-5|few|TRBJ2-2
TGTGCCAGCAGTTATGGGTCTGGAGCCACCGGGGAGCTGTTTTTT
CASSYGSGATGELFF
>NA|14|TRBV20-1|NA|TRBJ2-1
TGCAGTGCAAAGGAGGGGGGGTTGGTAAATGAGCAGTTCTTC
CSAKEGGLVNEQFF
>TRBD1|14|TRBV12-3/TRBV12-4|NA|TRBJ2-3
TGTGCCAGCAGTTTCGGGACAGGCACAGATACGCAGTATTTT
CASSFGTGTDTQYF
>NA|15|TRBV3-1|NA|TRBJ2-5
TGTGCCAGCAGCCAGGGGCCGACTAGTCAAGAGACCCAGTACTTC
CASSQGPTSQETQYF
>NA|13|TRBV3-1|few|TRBJ1-5
TGTGCCAGCAGCACAGGGATCAATCAGCCCCAGCATTTT
CASSTGINQPQHF
>NA|12|TRBV4-3|NA|TRBJ2-2
TGCGCCAGCAGCCATGGAAACGGGGAGCTGTTTTTT
CASSHGNGELFF
>TRBD1|14|TRBV15|many|TRBJ2-7
TGTGCCACCAGCATCCAACAGGGGCCCTACGAGCAGTACTTC
CATSIQQGPYEQYF
>NA|13|TRBV6-1|few|TRBJ2-7
TGTGCCAGCGGTCAGGGGCACTCCTACGAGCAGTACTTC
CASGQGHSYEQYF
>NA|10|TRBV25-1|many|TRBJ2-5
TGTGCCAGCGCTAAAGAGACCCAGTACTTC
CASAKETQYF
>NA|11|TRBV20-1|few|TRBJ2-3
TGCAGTCTGAGCCGGGCAGATACGCAGTATTTT
CSLSRADTQYF
>TRBD2|15|TRBV12-3/TRBV12-4|few|TRBJ2-3
TGTGCCAGCAGCGGGACTAGCGGGAGAGCAGATACGCAGTATTTT
CASSGTSGRADTQYF
>NA|13|TRBV5-1|many|TRBJ2-1
TGCGCCAGCAGCTTGGCGGGGAGTTATGAGCAGTTCTTC
CASSLAGSYEQFF
>TRBD1|13|TRBV7-2|NA|TRBJ1-5
TGTGCCAGCAGTTACAGGGGTAATCAGCCCCAGCATTTT
CASSYRGNQPQHF
>NA|12|TRBV7-2|many|TRBJ2-7
TGTGCCAGCAGGAGGGACACCTACGAGCAGTACTTC
CASRRDTYEQYF
>NA|12|TRBV20-1|NA|TRBJ2-5
TGCAGTGCTAGTCGAGGGGTAGAGACCCAGTACTTC
CSASRGVETQYF
>TRBD2|17|TRBV5-1|NA|TRBJ2-1
TGCGCCAGCAGCCGCATGACCGGGACTAGCGGGCACGATGAGCAGTTCTTC
CASSRMTGTSGHDEQFF
>NA|13|TRBV12-3/TRBV12-4|few|TRBJ2-1
TGTGCCAGCAGTTTAACGGGAGTCAATGAGCAGTTCTTC
CASSLTGVNEQFF
>NA|18|TRBV11-1|few|TRBJ1-5
TGTGCCAGCAGCCCAGGCCCAGGGCCCCGACTTAGCAATCAGCCCCAGCATTTT
CASSPGPGPRLSNQPQHF
>TRBD1|16|TRBV9|NA|TRBJ2-7
TGTGCCAGCAGCCCCCAACCGGGACAGGGGATCTACGAGCAGTACTTC
CASSPQPGQGIYEQYF
>TRBD2|13|TRBV27|many|TRBJ2-7
TGTGCCAGCAGCACCTCGGGACTAGTCGGGCAGTACTTC
CASSTSGLVGQYF
>NA|15|TRBV10-3|NA|TRBJ2-2
TGTGCCATCAATCCCGGTAGCCGGAACACCGGGGAGCTGTTTTTT
CAINPGSRNTGELFF
>NA|14|TRBV29-1|NA|TRBJ2-3
TGCAGCGTCCTGGGGGCCGGCGGCACAGATACGCAGTATTTT
CSVLGAGGTDTQYF
>NA|15|TRBV6-5|few|TRBJ2-7
TGTGCCAGCAGTTACTCACCAGGGGTGGAGAACGAGCAGTACTTC
CASSYSPGVENEQYF
>NA|13|TRBV7-3|NA|TRBJ2-2
TGTGCCAGCAGCCGTGCGACGACCGGGGAGCTGTTTTTT
CASSRATTGELFF
>NA|16|TRBV6-5|NA|TRBJ2-2
TGTGCCAGCAGTTCCCCAAGGGGGGGAAGGACCGGGGAGCTGTTTTTT
CASSSPRGGRTGELFF
>NA|13|TRBV29-1|NA|TRBJ2-7
TGCAGCGTTGAAGCGGCTGGATCCTACGAGCAGTACTTC
CSVEAAGSYEQYF
>TRBD2|13|TRBV18|many|TRBJ2-1
TGTGCCAGCTCAGCGGGAGGTAACAATGAGCAGTTCTTC
CASSAGGNNEQFF
>NA|14|TRBV12-3/TRBV12-4|few|TRBJ1-2
TGTGCCAGCAGGTTGGATCATCCTAACTATGGCTACACCTTC
CASRLDHPNYGYTF
>NA|13|TRBV7-9|few|TRBJ1-1
TGTGCCAGCAGCTTAGTAGGACAGTTAGAAGCTTTCTTT
CASSLVGQLEAFF
>TRBD2|15|TRBV7-2|few|TRBJ2-1
TGTGCCAGCAGGCTAGCGGGAGGTAGCAGGAGTGAGCAGTTCTTC
CASRLAGGSRSEQFF
>TRBD2|15|TRBV27|many|TRBJ2-1
TGTGCCAGCAGTTTACGGGGGGAGGGTCTAAATGAGCAGTTCTTC
CASSLRGEGLNEQFF
>TRBD2|17|TRBV19|NA|TRBJ2-3
TGTGCCAGTAATCTCAACCCGGGACTAGCGGGCACAGATACGCAGTATTTT
CASNLNPGLAGTDTQYF
>NA|13|TRBV4-3|many|TRBJ2-5
TGCGCCAGCTCTCATGACAGGTCGAGGACCCAGTACTTC
CASSHDRSRTQYF
>NA|11|TRBV20-1|few|TRBJ1-1
TGCAGTGCTAGATTAGGGGCTGAAGCTTTCTTT
CSARLGAEAFF
>NA|13|TRBV20-1|few|TRBJ2-7
TGCAGTGCCCATCACCGGGCCTCCTACGAGCAGTACTTC
CSAHHRASYEQYF
>TRBD2|16|TRBV20-1|NA|TRBJ2-5
TGCAGTGCAACCGGGACTAGCGGCTCCACTGCAGAGACCCAGTACTTC
CSATGTSGSTAETQYF
>NA|14|TRBV5-4|few|TRBJ1-2
TGTGCCAGCAGCTTGCCGGGACGCCTCGATGGCTACACCTTC
CASSLPGRLDGYTF